These 28 T cell receptor beta chains were all obtained from the same sample, sequenced in a study of blood T cells in healthy people across ages. The authors ran a second PCR of 7 to 11 cycles using a sample-barcoded 5' primer and a J-beta primer mix. From the 5' RACE reads, TCRdb called clonotypes with MiXCR, one entry per CDR3 protein. The table has 850,000 or so distinct CDR3 sequences, around 30% seen once. The sample taken for sequencing was blood. These receptors were collected from a woman of 80 years or more in good health.

This clonotype was seen many times. V gene TRBV7-2 combines with J gene TRBJ2-5; 13 bases are a match to TRBD2. Germline assignment: CDR1 SGHTA and CDR2 FQGNSA. The CDR3 sequence is 16 residues long. V lost 5 bases, J lost 0 bases, and 3 bases stayed unmatched. The CDR3 DNA follows: TGTGCCAGCAGCCCGACTAGCGGGGGGTACCAAGAGACCCAGTACTTC. Encoded protein: CASSPTSGGYQETQYF.

This clonotype has ten or more counts. The chain carries TRBV9 and TRBJ1-2, with 7 bases identical to TRBD1. Per the germline V gene, CDR1 is SGDLS and CDR2 is YYNGEE. The CDR3 totals 14 residues. After removal of 3 bases from V and 2 bases from J, the junction contained 4 bases not matched to a gene. The CDR3 DNA reads as TGTGCCAGCAGCGGACAGGGAAACAACTATGGCTACACCTTC. Its protein is CASSGQGNNYGYTF. The complete variable domain, with remaining parts taken from reference TRBV9 and TRBJ1-2, reads DSGVTQTPKHLITATGQRVTLRCSPRSGDLSVYWYQQSLDQGLQFLIQYYNGEERAKGNILERFSAQQFPDLHSELNLSSLELGDSALYFCASSGQGNNYGYTFGSGTRLTVV.

The chain is built from TRBV20-1 and TRBJ2-7; TRBD1 agrees at 10 bases. The CDR3 contains 15 residues. V was clipped by 5 bases and J by 7 bases; unmatched bases: 14. CDR1 is DFQATT, CDR2 SNEGSKA, per germline (reference sequence). DNA of the CDR3: TGCAGTGCTCCCGGGACAGGGGACATCTGGATGGAGCAGTACTTC. As protein: CSAPGTGDIWMEQYF.

This clonotype was seen a handful of times. With a much larger clone just one base away, this may be a read error. This chain links TRBV15 with TRBJ2-5; D may correspond to TRBD1 or TRBD2 (5 bases each). V lost 0 bases and J 11 bases, leaving 19 bases between the germline ends. CDR1 is LNHNV and CDR2 is YYDKDF in the germline V gene (reference sequence). This CDR3 is 15 amino acids long. CDR3 region: CATSRDVGRLNEQYF. The CDR3 DNA follows: TGTGCCACCAGCAGAGATGTGGGACGGCTCAATGAGCAGTACTTC. Full variable domain (remainder filled in from reference TRBV15 and TRBJ2-5): DAMVIQNPRYQVTQFGKPVTLSCSQTLNHNVMYWYQQKSSQAPKLLFHYYDKDFNNEADTPDNFQSRRPNTSFCFLDIRSPGLGDTAMYLCATSRDVGRLNEQYFGPGTRLLVL.

This clonotype was seen only a few times. The chain is built from TRBV7-2 and TRBJ2-5; the match to TRBD1 covers 7 bases. The CDR3 has 13 residues. CDR1 SGHTA and CDR2 FQGNSA come from the germline V gene. The trim removed 5 bases at V and 4 bases at J, leaving 4 bases unmatched. CDR3 in DNA: TGTGCCAGCAGCGCGACAGGGACAGAGACCCAGTACTTC. Amino acid sequence: CASSATGTETQYF.

This clonotype was picked up one time. An end of the junction differs from the germline gene, which may be a read error. The chain is built from TRBV24-1 and TRBJ2-7, with a weak D call TRBD1 (6 bases). Germline loops: CDR1 KGHDR, CDR2 SFDVKD. This CDR3 contains 14 residues. The CDR3 spells CVTSDPPGAYEQYF. The CDR3 DNA reads TGTGTCACCAGTGATCCACCAGGGGCCTACGAGCAGTACTTC.

The chain joins TRBV6-1 to TRBJ2-3; the D gene is possibly TRBD1 (5 bases). V dropped 2 bases and J dropped 3 bases, with 9 bases sitting between them. From germline, CDR1 is MNHNS and CDR2 SASEGT. The CDR3 runs 14 residues. The CDR3 loop reads CASSERQYTDTQYF. For the CDR3, the DNA is TGTGCCAGCAGTGAAAGACAGTATACAGATACGCAGTATTTT.

There are many counts of this clonotype. The gene calls are TRBV12-3 or TRBV12-4 and TRBJ2-3; D tentatively reads TRBD1 or TRBD2 (6 bases each). CDR3 size: 15 residues. Trimming removed 5 bases at V and 2 bases at J, with 14 bases between. CDR3 DNA sequence: TGTGCCAGCAGTCCAATGGGGGGCCTCACAGATACGCAGTATTTT. Its protein is CASSPMGGLTDTQYF.

This clonotype was seen many times. This chain connects TRBV12-3 or TRBV12-4 to TRBJ2-1, with unresolved D. The CDR3 totals 12 residues. The V and J ends lost 8 bases and 7 bases respectively, with 12 bases between them. This CDR3 reads CASSPLRNEQFF. The CDR3 coding sequence is TGTGCCAGCTCCCCTCTGCGTAATGAGCAGTTCTTC.

Turning to this clonotype: The junction shows a germline mismatch at one end, possibly a read error. The chain carries TRBV5-4 and TRBJ1-2; TRBD1 matches at 9 bases. Germline V gene lookup returns CDR1 SGHNT and CDR2 YYREEE (reference sequence). There are 14 residues in the CDR3. The CDR3 sequence is CTSSLGQGPYGYTF. The CDR3 coding sequence is TGTACCAGCAGCTTGGGACAGGGCCCCTATGGCTACACCTTC. Full variable domain (remainder filled in from reference TRBV5-4 and TRBJ1-2): ETGVTQSPTHLIKTRGQQVTLRCSSQSGHNTVSWYQQALGQGPQFIFQYYREEENGRGNFPPRFSGLQFPNYSSELNVNALELDDSALYLCTSSLGQGPYGYTFGSGTRLTVV.

Notes on this clonotype: A read error may account for a junction end that differs from germline. This chain links TRBV12-3 or TRBV12-4 with TRBJ2-3; tentative D call: TRBD2 (5 bases). This CDR3 region has 11 residues. DNA for the CDR3: TGTGCCAGAGCCGGAGGAGATGCGCAGTATTTT. Its protein is CARAGGDAQYF.

On this clonotype: A much bigger clone sits one base away, suggesting this may be a read error. J is TRBJ2-3 and V is TRBV6-1; D might be TRBD1 (6 bases). Germline V lookup: CDR1 MNHNS, CDR2 SASEGT. The CDR3 covers 14 residues. CDR3 nucleotides: TGTGCCAGCAGAAGGGACAAGCTGACAGATGCGCAGTATTTT. Translation gives CASRRDKLTDAQYF.

This clonotype has more than one count but fewer than ten. With a much larger clone just one base away, this may be a read error. The chain recombines TRBV6-2 or TRBV6-3 with TRBJ2-5; TRBD1 matches at 8 bases. Germline V lookup: CDR1 MNHEY, CDR2 SVGEGT. CDR3 length: 15 residues. The CDR3 DNA reads as TGTGCCGGCAGTTACCTATCGACAGGGGAAGAGACCCAGTACTTC. This encodes CAGSYLSTGEETQYF.

The rearrangement joins TRBV4-2 to TRBJ2-7, with 11 bases identical to TRBD2. CDR1 is LGHNA, CDR2 YNFKEQ, per germline. The CDR3 has 15 residues. With 3 bases clipped from V and 1 base from J, the junction kept 2 bases outside the gene matches. The CDR3 DNA sequence: TGTGCCAGCAGCCACGGGACTAGCGGTTCCTACGAGCAGTACTTC. Translated, it gives CASSHGTSGSYEQYF.

Worth noting for this clonotype: A much bigger clone sits one base away, suggesting this may be a read error. This chain links TRBV20-1 with TRBJ1-4, with 7 bases matching TRBD1. CDR3 size: 12 residues. In germline, CDR1 is DFQATT, CDR2 SNEGSKA (reference sequence). J gave up 7 bases and V 7 bases, and 6 bases lay outside the gene matches. The CDR3 coding sequence is TGCAGTGTAAGAGGACAGGCTGAAAAACTGTTTTTT. Amino acid sequence: CSVRGQAEKLFF.

This clonotype was seen a few times. The J gene is TRBJ2-7, the V gene TRBV5-6; the D gene is possibly TRBD1 (6 bases). V lost 3 bases, J lost 6 bases, and 13 bases lay in between. The germline V gene encodes CDR1 SGHDT and CDR2 YYEEEE. The CDR3 contains 13 residues. The CDR3 loop reads CASSSQGGLEQYF. CDR3 bases: TGTGCCAGCAGCTCACAGGGTGGTCTCGAGCAGTACTTC.

As to this clonotype: A much larger clone is a single base away; this may be a read error. The J gene is TRBJ2-3, the V gene TRBV6-1, with TRBD1 matching over 8 bases. This CDR3 has 12 residues. V was pared by 10 bases and J by 11 bases, with 11 bases of the junction left unmatched. Germline V gene data show CDR1 as MNHNS and CDR2 as SASEGT. The CDR3 DNA is TGTGCCAACGGTCAACGACAGGGGAGGCAGTATTTT. It encodes CANGQRQGRQYF.

The chain combines TRBV2 with TRBJ1-2; 9 bases are shared with TRBD1. V lost 6 bases, J lost 8 bases, and 19 bases stayed unmatched. Germline CDR1 reads SNHLY; CDR2 reads FYNNEI. The CDR3 has 17 amino acids. This chain's CDR3 is CASSREAPRGQGQGYTF. The CDR3 DNA reads TGTGCCAGCAGCCGAGAGGCACCCAGGGGACAGGGTCAGGGCTACACCTTC.

This clonotype has a count of ten or more. A much larger clone is a single base away; this may be a read error. The chain is built from TRBV20-1 and TRBJ2-5; 9 bases are shared with TRBD1. There are 14 residues in the CDR3. Germline CDR1 and CDR2: DFQATT and SNEGSKA (reference sequence). V lost 5 bases, J lost 11 bases, and 15 bases stayed unmatched. In nucleotides, the CDR3 is TGCAGTGCTCCACGGACAGGGGTTTTGAATGAGCAGTACTTC. Its protein is CSAPRTGVLNEQYF.

As regards this clonotype: This may be a read error: a much more frequent sequence differs by one nucleotide. The chain couples TRBV3-1 to TRBJ2-7, with TRBD2 matching over 8 bases. Germline V lookup: CDR1 LGHDT, CDR2 YNNKEL (reference sequence). CDR3 length: 14 residues. The ends lost 3 bases at V and 7 bases at J; junction bases unmatched: 8. The CDR3 DNA reads TGTGCCAGCAGCCAGGGACTAGGAAGCAATGAGCAGTACTTC. It specifies CASSQGLGSNEQYF.

This clonotype has ten or more counts. CDR3 loop: CSVEGRQGARNEQYF. In DNA form, the CDR3 reads TGCAGCGTTGAAGGTCGGCAGGGGGCAAGGAACGAGCAGTACTTC. The chain recombines TRBV29-1 with TRBJ2-7, with 8 nucleotides matching TRBD1. Germline trimming cut 1 base from V and 5 bases from J; bases unmatched to any gene: 10. Germline assignment: CDR1 SQVTM and CDR2 ANQGSEA. The CDR3 consists of 15 residues.

A few counts support this clonotype. The CDR3 loop is CASSFGSAGSEQYF. The CDR3, as DNA: TGTGCCAGCAGCTTCGGGTCTGCCGGCAGCGAGCAGTACTTC. V is TRBV7-2 and J is TRBJ2-7; D call uncertain. The ends were cut back, 3 bases at V and 6 bases at J, with 15 bases in the middle. There are 14 residues in the CDR3. Germline values: CDR1 SGHTA, CDR2 FQGNSA.

To note about this clonotype: A much larger clone differs from this one at a single base, so this may be a read error. The genes are TRBV6-5 and TRBJ1-2; the match to TRBD1 covers 10 bases. The CDR3 has 14 residues. Unmatched junction bases numbered 12, after V lost 7 bases and J lost 10 bases. Per the germline V gene, CDR1 is MNHEY and CDR2 is SVGAGI. The CDR3 DNA is TGTGCCAGCAATTCCCTGGACAGGGGGGCTTCCTACACCTTC. Encoded protein: CASNSLDRGASYTF.

CDR3 bases: TGCAGCGCCACAAAGGGGGATACGCAGTATTTT. The encoded protein is CSATKGDTQYF. This chain connects TRBV29-1 to TRBJ2-3, with a tentative D call TRBD1 (5 bases). CDR3 length: 11 amino acids. Trimming shortened V by 7 bases and J by 6 bases, and 11 bases separated the two germline ends. Germline V gene sequence: CDR1 SQVTM, CDR2 ANQGSEA.

The genes are TRBV20-1 and TRBJ1-2; 7 nucleotides line up with TRBD1. Germline V lookup: CDR1 DFQATT, CDR2 SNEGSKA (reference sequence). This CDR3 contains 12 residues. CDR3 sequence: CRARDSRLGYTF. CDR3 coding DNA: TGCAGGGCACGGGACAGCCGACTGGGCTACACCTTC.

V usage is TRBV18 and J usage is TRBJ2-1, with D hard to call. The CDR3 has 13 residues. The germline CDR1 and CDR2 sequences are KGHSH and LQKENI. V dropped 0 bases and J dropped 5 bases, with 5 bases sitting between them. CDR3 residues: CASSPPVHNEQFF. Written as DNA, the CDR3 is TGTGCCAGCTCACCACCCGTCCACAATGAGCAGTTCTTC.

This rearrangement joins TRBV6-5 to TRBJ2-3, with no clear D. CDR1 and CDR2 from the germline V gene are MNHEY and SVGAGI. The CDR3 length is 15 residues. Trimming pared 6 bases from V and 4 bases from J, leaving 17 bases between. In DNA form, the CDR3 reads TGTGCCAGCAGCATCGGTAGGGCCGGCGCAGATACGCAGTATTTT. It is translated as CASSIGRAGADTQYF.

There are many counts of this clonotype. The V gene is TRBV20-1, the J gene TRBJ2-3; D is perhaps TRBD2 (6 bases). This CDR3 has 14 amino acids. The germline V and J ends were trimmed by 6 bases and 2 bases, with 15 bases remaining between them. Germline CDR1 reads DFQATT; CDR2 reads SNEGSKA (reference sequence). The DNA of the CDR3 is TGCAGTGCACCCGACGGCGGGAACACAGATACGCAGTATTTT. This gives the protein CSAPDGGNTDTQYF.